This TCR beta chain was captured in a study of blood T cell repertoires in COVID-19. About the research overall: Whether acute or convalescent, the COVID-19 samples came from the United States, Italy and Spain. In each case, the material was cDNA or gDNA derived from T cells, B-cell-depleted T cells, or PBMCs.

J was trimmed by 8 bases and V by 6 bases; bases with no gene match: 5. Looked up from germline, CDR1 is LNHDA and CDR2 is SQIVND (reference sequence). The CDR3 spans 14 residues. Original handling: Counts of nucleated cells, estimated from reference gene primer amplification, were obtained. The table came from immunoSEQ multiplex PCR; TCRdb's copy has only in-frame clones and leaves some out. V and J calls plus clone size are reproduced from that table; the DNA served to infer D and trimming. The sample consists of 220,000 or so clones, approximately 78% of them appearing once. This clone was detected once. Patients from Seattle were sampled longitudinally, starting during active infection.

The chain couples TRBV19 to TRBJ1-6; 9 nucleotides align to TRBD1. The sequenced material came from peripheral blood. The sequence was collected from a woman aged 80 or over with COVID-19, enrolled during active disease. The CDR3 spells CASRLQGAYSPLHF. The CDR3 region has the DNA TGTGCCAGTAGGTTACAGGGGGCTTATTCACCCCTCCACTTT.